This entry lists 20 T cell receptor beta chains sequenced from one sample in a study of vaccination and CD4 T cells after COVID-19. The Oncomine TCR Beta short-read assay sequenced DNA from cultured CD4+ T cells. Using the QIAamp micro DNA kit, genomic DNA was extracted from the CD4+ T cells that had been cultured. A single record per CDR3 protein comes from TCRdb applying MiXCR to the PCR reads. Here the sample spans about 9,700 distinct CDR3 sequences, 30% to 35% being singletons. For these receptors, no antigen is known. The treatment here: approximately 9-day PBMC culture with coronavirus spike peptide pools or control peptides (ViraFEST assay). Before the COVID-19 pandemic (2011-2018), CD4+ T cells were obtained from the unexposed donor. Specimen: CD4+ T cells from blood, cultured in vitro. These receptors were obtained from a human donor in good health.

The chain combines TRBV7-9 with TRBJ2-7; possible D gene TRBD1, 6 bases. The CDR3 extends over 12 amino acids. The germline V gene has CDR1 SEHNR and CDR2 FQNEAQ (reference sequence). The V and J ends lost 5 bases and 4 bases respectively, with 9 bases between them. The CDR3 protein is CASSHGQYEQYF. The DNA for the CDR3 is TGTGCCAGCAGCCATGGACAGTACGAGCAGTACTTC.

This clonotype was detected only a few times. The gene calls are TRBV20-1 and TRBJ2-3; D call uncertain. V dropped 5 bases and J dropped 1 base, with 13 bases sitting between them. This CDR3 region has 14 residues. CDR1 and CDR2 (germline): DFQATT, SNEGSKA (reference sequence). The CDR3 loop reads CSAGRGWGTDTQYF. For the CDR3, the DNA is TGCAGTGCTGGACGTGGTTGGGGCACAGATACGCAGTATTTT.

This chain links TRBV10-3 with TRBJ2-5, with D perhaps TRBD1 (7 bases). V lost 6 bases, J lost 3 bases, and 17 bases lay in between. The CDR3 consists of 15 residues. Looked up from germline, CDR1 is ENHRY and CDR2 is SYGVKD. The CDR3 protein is CAIREGQLIKETQYF. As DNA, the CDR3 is TGTGCCATCAGGGAGGGACAGCTGATCAAAGAGACCCAGTACTTC.

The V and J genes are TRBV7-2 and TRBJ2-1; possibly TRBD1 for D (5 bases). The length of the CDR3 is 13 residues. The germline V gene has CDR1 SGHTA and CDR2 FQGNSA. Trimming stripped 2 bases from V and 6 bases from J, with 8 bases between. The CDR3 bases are TGTGCCAGCAGCTTATGGGGCTCCAATGAGCAGTTCTTC. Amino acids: CASSLWGSNEQFF.

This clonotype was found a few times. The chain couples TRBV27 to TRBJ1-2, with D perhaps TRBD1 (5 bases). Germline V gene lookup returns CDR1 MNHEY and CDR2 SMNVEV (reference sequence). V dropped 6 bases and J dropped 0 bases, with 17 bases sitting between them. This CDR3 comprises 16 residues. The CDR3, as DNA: TGTGCCAGCAGGGGGGACGGGCTAACAGCTAACTATGGCTACACCTTC. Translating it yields CASRGDGLTANYGYTF.

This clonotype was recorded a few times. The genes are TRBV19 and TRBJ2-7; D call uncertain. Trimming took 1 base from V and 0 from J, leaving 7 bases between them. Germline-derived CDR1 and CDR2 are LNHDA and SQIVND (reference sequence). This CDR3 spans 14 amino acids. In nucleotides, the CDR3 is TGTGCCAGTAGTATAGCCGTACCCTCCTACGAGCAGTACTTC. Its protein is CASSIAVPSYEQYF.

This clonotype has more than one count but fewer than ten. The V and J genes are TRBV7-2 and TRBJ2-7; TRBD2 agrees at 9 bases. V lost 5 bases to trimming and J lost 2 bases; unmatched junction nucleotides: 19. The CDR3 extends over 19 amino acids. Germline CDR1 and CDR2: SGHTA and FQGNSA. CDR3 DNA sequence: TGTGCCAGCAGCAGTGCCAACTACGGACGACTAGCGGAAGCCTACGAGCAGTACTTC. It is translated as CASSSANYGRLAEAYEQYF.

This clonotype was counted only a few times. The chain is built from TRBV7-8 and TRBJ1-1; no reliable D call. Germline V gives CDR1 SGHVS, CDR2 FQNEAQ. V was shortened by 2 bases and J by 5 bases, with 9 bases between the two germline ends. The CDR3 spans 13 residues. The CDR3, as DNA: TGTGCCAGCAGCTTAAAGACTAATACTGAAGCTTTCTTT. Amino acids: CASSLKTNTEAFF.

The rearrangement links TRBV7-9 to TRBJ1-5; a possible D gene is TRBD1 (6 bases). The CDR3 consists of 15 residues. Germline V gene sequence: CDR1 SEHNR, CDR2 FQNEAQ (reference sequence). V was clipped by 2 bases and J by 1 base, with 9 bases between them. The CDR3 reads CASSLRGESNQPQHF. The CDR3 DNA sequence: TGTGCCAGCAGCTTAAGGGGGGAAAGCAATCAGCCCCAGCATTTT.

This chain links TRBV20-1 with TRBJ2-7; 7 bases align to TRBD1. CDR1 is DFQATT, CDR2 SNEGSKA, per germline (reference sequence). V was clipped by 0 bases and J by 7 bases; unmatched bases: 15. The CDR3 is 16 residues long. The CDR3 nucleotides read TGCAGTGCTAGAGACCCCCGCCAGGGGGAATCGGAAGAGCAGTACTTC. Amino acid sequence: CSARDPRQGESEEQYF.

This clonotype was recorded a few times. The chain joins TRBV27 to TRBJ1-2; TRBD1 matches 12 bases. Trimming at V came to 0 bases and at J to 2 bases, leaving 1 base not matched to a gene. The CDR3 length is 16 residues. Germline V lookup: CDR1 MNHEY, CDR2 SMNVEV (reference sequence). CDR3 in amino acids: CASSLSGTGGNYGYTF. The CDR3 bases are TGTGCCAGCAGTTTATCCGGGACAGGGGGCAACTATGGCTACACCTTC.

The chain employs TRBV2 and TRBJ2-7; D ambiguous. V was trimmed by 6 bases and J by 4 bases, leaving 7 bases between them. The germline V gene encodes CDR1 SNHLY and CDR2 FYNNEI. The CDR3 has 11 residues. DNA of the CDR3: TGTGCCAGCAGGCCCGTTTACGAGCAGTACTTC. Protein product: CASRPVYEQYF.

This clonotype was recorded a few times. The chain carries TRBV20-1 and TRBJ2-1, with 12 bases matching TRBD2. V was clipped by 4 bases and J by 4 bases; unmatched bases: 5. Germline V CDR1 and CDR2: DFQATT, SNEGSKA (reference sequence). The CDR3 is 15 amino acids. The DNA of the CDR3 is TGCAGTGCTATCTCTAGCGGGAGGGAGTACAATGAGCAGTTCTTC. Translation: CSAISSGREYNEQFF.

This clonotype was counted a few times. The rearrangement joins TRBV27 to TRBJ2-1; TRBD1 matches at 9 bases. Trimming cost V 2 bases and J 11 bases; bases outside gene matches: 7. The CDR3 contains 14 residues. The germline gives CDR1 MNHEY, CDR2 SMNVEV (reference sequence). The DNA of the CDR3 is TGTGCCAGCAGTTTAGGACAGGGGTTGGGTAAGCAGTTCTTC. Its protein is CASSLGQGLGKQFF.

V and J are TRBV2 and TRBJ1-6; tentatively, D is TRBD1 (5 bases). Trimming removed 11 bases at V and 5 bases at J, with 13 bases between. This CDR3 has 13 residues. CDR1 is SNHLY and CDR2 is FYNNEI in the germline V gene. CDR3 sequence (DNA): TGTGCCCTTAGACAGCTTAATAATTCACCCCTCCACTTT. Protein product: CALRQLNNSPLHF.

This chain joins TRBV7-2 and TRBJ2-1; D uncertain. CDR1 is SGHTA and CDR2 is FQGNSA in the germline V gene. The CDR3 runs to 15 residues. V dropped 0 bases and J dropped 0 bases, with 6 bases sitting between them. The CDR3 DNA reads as TGTGCCAGCAGCTTAGCCCGTAGCTCCTACAATGAGCAGTTCTTC. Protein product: CASSLARSSYNEQFF.

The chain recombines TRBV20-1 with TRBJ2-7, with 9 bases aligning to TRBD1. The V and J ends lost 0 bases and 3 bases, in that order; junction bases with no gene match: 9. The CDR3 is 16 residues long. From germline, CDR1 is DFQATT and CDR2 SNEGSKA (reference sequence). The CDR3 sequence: CSAREIGTGSFYEQYF. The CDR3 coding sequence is TGCAGTGCTAGAGAGATTGGGACAGGGTCTTTCTACGAGCAGTACTTC.

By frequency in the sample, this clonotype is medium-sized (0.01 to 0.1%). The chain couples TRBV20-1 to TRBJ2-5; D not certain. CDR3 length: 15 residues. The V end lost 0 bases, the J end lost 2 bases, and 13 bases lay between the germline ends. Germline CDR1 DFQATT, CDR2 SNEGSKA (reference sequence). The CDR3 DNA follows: TGCAGTGCTAGAGATGGGCTTTCACCACAAGAGACCCAGTACTTC. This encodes CSARDGLSPQETQYF.

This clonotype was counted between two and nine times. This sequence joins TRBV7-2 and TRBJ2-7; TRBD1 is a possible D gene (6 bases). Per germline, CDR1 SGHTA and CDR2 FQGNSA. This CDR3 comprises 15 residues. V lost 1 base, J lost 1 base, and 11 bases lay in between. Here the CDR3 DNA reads TGTGCCAGCAGCTTAGGTTACAGGGAATCCTACGAGCAGTACTTC. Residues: CASSLGYRESYEQYF.

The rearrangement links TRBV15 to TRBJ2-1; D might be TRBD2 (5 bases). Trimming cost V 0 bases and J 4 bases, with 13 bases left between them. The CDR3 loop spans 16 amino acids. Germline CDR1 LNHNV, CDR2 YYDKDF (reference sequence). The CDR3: CATSRDLARNYNEQFF. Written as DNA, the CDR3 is TGTGCCACCAGCAGAGATTTAGCGCGAAATTACAATGAGCAGTTCTTC.